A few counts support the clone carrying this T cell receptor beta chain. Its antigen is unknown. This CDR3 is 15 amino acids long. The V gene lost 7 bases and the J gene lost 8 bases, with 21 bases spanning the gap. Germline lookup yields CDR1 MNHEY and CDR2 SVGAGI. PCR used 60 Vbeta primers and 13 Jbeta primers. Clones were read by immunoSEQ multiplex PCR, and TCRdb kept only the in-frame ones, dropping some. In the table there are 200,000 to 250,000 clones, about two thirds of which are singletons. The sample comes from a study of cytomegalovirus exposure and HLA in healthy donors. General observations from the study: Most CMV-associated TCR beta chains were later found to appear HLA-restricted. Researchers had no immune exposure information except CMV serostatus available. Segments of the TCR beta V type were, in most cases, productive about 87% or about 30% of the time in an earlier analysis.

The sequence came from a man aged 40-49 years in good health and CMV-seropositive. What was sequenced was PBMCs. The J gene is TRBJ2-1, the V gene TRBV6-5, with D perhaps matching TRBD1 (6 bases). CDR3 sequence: CASTRPGARQDEQFF. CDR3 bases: TGTGCCAGCACTCGACCCGGGGCTCGACAGGATGAGCAGTTCTTC.